This T cell receptor beta chain was obtained from a study of cytomegalovirus exposure and HLA in healthy donors. Findings of the study overall: Association of a missense DCLRE1C variant with TCR beta V- and J-gene trimming was reported in a later analysis. Some public TCRs appeared in many individuals, while most sequences were rare.

V dropped 4 bases and J dropped 3 bases, with 21 bases sitting between them. Germline CDR1 reads MNHNS; CDR2 reads SASEGT. This CDR3 spans 17 amino acids. As to this clone: Its antigen is not identified.

It was with 60 Vbeta and 13 Jbeta primers that the PCR ran. TCRdb's copy holds only in-frame clones and misses some; the assay was immunoSEQ multiplex PCR. The table includes 100,000 to 150,000 clones, approximately 80% detected once. Samples came from healthy bone marrow donors. The receptor was derived from a woman aged 18-29 years in good health and CMV-seronegative. Sequencing input: PBMCs. The chain is built from TRBV6-1 and TRBJ2-5; D possibly corresponds to TRBD2 (6 bases). In DNA, the CDR3 is TGTGCCAGCAGTGCTGTATTTGGGAGGCCCATAGAAGAGACCCAGTACTTC. Its protein is CASSAVFGRPIEETQYF.